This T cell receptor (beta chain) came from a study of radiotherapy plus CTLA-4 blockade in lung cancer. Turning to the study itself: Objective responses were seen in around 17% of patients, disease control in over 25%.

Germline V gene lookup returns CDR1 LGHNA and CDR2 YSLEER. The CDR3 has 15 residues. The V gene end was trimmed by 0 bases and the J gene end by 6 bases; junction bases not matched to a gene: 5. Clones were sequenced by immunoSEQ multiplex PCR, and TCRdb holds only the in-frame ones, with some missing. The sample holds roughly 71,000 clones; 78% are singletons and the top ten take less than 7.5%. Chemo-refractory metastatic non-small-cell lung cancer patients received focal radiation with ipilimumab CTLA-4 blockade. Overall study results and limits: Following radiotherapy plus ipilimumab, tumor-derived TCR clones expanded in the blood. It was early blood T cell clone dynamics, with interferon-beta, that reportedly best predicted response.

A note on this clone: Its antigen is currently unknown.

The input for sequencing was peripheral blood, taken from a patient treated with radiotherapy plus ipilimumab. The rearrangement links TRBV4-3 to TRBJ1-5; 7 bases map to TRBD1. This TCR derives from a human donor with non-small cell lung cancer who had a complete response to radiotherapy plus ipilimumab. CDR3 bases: TGCGCCAGCAGCCAAGAGACAGGGTCGGGTCAGCCCCAGCATTTT. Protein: CASSQETGSGQPQHF.